This T cell receptor beta chain was sequenced during a study of Tregs in tolerant kidney transplant recipients. V lost 5 bases to trimming and J lost 4 bases; unmatched junction nucleotides: 6. The germline V gene has CDR1 SGHVS and CDR2 FQNEAQ. The CDR3 has 14 amino acids. Comments on this clone: The CDR3 goes on 3 residues after the read ends, and that part is filled in from the germline J gene.

Sequenced by immunoSEQ multiplex PCR; TCRdb stores in-frame clones only, minus some. Reported are some 22,000 clones; the ten largest clones contain under 5%. Related graft donors supplied nonmyeloablative bone marrow transplants, and mixed chimerism was transient. The chain joins TRBV7-8 to TRBJ1-1, with 8 bases lining up with TRBD1. The source was CD4+ T cells from blood (PBMCs), collected 6 months after the transplant. This receptor was obtained from a human patient who received a combined kidney and bone marrow transplant. The T cells may come from the graft donor. CDR3 DNA, as far as it was read: TGTGCCAGCAGCCCAAGGACAGGGCCCACTGAA. Encoded protein: CASSPRTGPTE. The full CDR3 reads CASSPRTGPTEAFF.